This T cell receptor (beta chain) derives from a study of blood T cell repertoires in COVID-19. Profiling relied on immunoSEQ multiplex PCR, and the TCRdb table lists in-frame clones only, not all of them. The sample consists of roughly 80,000 clones, approximately 90% of them appearing once. CDR1 is SGHTA and CDR2 is FQGNSA in the germline V gene. V trimming: 5 bases; J trimming: 4 bases; junction bases outside the gene matches: 4. This CDR3 has 15 residues. The chain recombines TRBV7-2 with TRBJ2-1; 11 bases are a match to TRBD2. The clonotype was recovered from a woman of 80 years or more with acute or convalescent COVID-19. The sample consisted of peripheral blood. CDR3 nucleotides: TGTGCCAGCAGCCGCACTAGCGGGAGATACAATGAGCAGTTCTTC. Residues: CASSRTSGRYNEQFF.